This is a list of T cell receptor beta chains from one sample in a study of technical replicates of blood from a few donors. Data came from immunoSEQ multiplex PCR; TCRdb stores just in-frame clones and leaves some out. The data contain tens of thousands of clones, approximately 96% of them singletons. The sample comprised T cells isolated from PBMCs. These receptors all come from a human donor in good health. CDR3s include the opening cysteine and the closing phenylalanine or tryptophan. D genes are given only for firm matches. Where a row states a size, it is once, few, many or the class of an expanded clone; other rows omit it.

v_gene,d_gene,abundance,j_gene,CDR3aa,CDR3nt
TRBV14,.,.,TRBJ2-7,CASSQEKRRYF,TGTGCCAGCAGCCAAGAAAAGCGCCGGTACTTC
TRBV10-2,.,.,TRBJ1-5,CASSLGSAGSNQPQHF,TGCGCCAGCAGTTTAGGTAGTGCGGGTAGCAATCAGCCCCAGCATTTT
TRBV2,.,.,TRBJ2-1,CASRDYEQFF,TGTGCCTCCCGGGACTATGAGCAGTTCTTC
TRBV6-5,.,.,TRBJ1-5,CASSAGYSNQPQHF,TGTGCCAGCAGCGCAGGGTATAGCAATCAGCCCCAGCATTTT
TRBV7-6,.,.,TRBJ2-1,CASSTNTASSYNEQFF,TGTGCCAGCAGCACCAACACCGCCTCCTCCTACAATGAGCAGTTCTTC
TRBV6-5,.,.,TRBJ2-7,CATYRERQYF,TGTGCCACTTACAGGGAGAGGCAGTACTTC
TRBV4-1,.,.,TRBJ2-1,CASSSDETGSYNEQFF,TGCGCCAGCAGTTCTGACGAGACAGGATCCTACAATGAGCAGTTCTTC
TRBV11-3,.,.,TRBJ2-2,CASSLVHPSGELFF,TGTGCCAGCAGCTTAGTACACCCGTCCGGGGAGCTGTTTTTT
TRBV21-1,.,.,TRBJ1-5,CASNYQGSNQPQHF,TGTGCCAGCAATTATCAGGGTAGCAATCAGCCCCAGCATTTT
TRBV5-8,.,.,TRBJ1-4,CASSLGAGLDEKLFF,TGTGCCAGCAGCTTGGGGGCAGGGTTGGATGAAAAACTGTTTTTT
TRBV9,.,.,TRBJ2-3,CASSMGPLSTDTQYF,TGTGCCAGCAGCATGGGGCCCCTGAGCACAGATACGCAGTATTTT
TRBV5-4,TRBD2,.,TRBJ2-3,CASSFGTSGTDTQYF,TGTGCCAGCAGCTTTGGGACTAGCGGCACAGATACGCAGTATTTT
TRBV10-1,TRBD2,once,TRBJ2-7,CASSPGGAVHEQYF,TGCGCCAGCAGTCCGGGGGGGGCGGTCCACGAGCAGTACTTC